The 6 T cell receptor beta chains reported below all come from one sample, sequenced in a study of shared clonotypes between healthy human individuals (TCRdb year 2020). The library was built by means of the immunoSEQ multiplex PCR assay. Not all clones reach the TCRdb copy of this immuneACCESS table, which keeps in-frame sequences only. Checked studies attribute under half of the gap to unresolved V genes and leave the rest unexplained. This sample is represented by about 960,000 clones; over 75% of them were singletons. About 1.5% of the sample rests with the top ten. The specimen sequenced was memory CD4+ T cells sorted from blood. The intended sense of this specimen's cell subset or site label: CD45RA-negative fraction. These receptors were obtained from a man aged 18 to 35 in good health.

The V and J genes are TRBV5-6 and TRBJ2-3; D not resolved. CDR3 length equals 15 residues. The germline V gene has CDR1 SGHDT and CDR2 YYEEEE. V was clipped by 4 bases and J by 0 bases, with 12 bases between them. The CDR3 bases are TGTGCCAGCAGCATCAGTCATTCTAGCACAGATACGCAGTATTTT. This sequence encodes CASSISHSSTDTQYF. The full variable domain, in which reference TRBV5-6 and TRBJ2-3 provide the parts outside the CDR3, is DAGVTQSPTHLIKTRGQQVTLRCSPKSGHDTVSWYQQALGQGPQFIFQYYEEEERQRGNFPDRFSGHQFPNYSSELNVNALLLGDSALYLCASSISHSSTDTQYFGPGTRLTVL.

The chain recombines TRBV30 with TRBJ1-3; tentative D call: TRBD1 (5 bases). The CDR3 extends over 16 amino acids. Germline V gives CDR1 GTSNPN, CDR2 SVGIG (reference sequence). Deletions cut 0 bases from V and 4 bases from J, with 16 bases between. This CDR3 reads CAWSVPGLSNGNTIYF. CDR3 sequence (DNA): TGTGCCTGGAGTGTACCAGGGCTATCAAACGGAAACACCATATATTTT.

As regards this clone: Other DNA sequences in the same sample also yield this CDR3. This chain connects TRBV9 to TRBJ2-3, with TRBD2 as a possible D gene (6 bases). Trimming removed 0 bases from V and 6 bases from J, with 11 bases in between. The V gene's germline CDR1 is SGDLS and CDR2 YYNGEE. The CDR3 extends over 14 amino acids. This CDR3 is CASSVVGLADTQYF. CDR3 in DNA: TGTGCCAGCAGCGTAGTCGGGCTAGCGGATACGCAGTATTTT.

This rearrangement joins TRBV29-1 to TRBJ2-1; 8 nucleotides line up with TRBD2. The CDR3 covers 16 residues. From germline, CDR1 is SQVTM and CDR2 ANQGSEA. The V and J ends lost 7 bases and 5 bases, in that order; junction bases with no gene match: 16. CDR3 in DNA: TGCAGCGCCAACACGGGGGGGACATCCGGGCACAATGAGCAGTTCTTC. It specifies CSANTGGTSGHNEQFF.

Comment on this clone: The sample holds other DNA sequences that translate to the same CDR3. The chain couples TRBV14 to TRBJ1-1; D not resolved. CDR3 length equals 13 residues. Germline CDR1 SGHDN, CDR2 FVKESK. Trimming cost V 6 bases and J 2 bases, with 10 bases left between them. CDR3 DNA sequence: TGTGCCAGCAGTCGCCAAGGCAACACTGAAGCTTTCTTT. This sequence encodes CASSRQGNTEAFF.

V is TRBV5-1 and J is TRBJ2-4, with a weak D call TRBD1 (5 bases). V was shortened by 0 bases and J by 6 bases, with 10 bases between the two germline ends. The CDR3 consists of 14 residues. CDR1 SGHRS and CDR2 YFSETQ come from the germline V gene. The CDR3 bases are TGCGCCAGCAGCTTGGAAGGGCAGGGAAACATTCAGTACTTC. Protein sequence: CASSLEGQGNIQYF.